The present TCR beta chain was sequenced within a study of blood T cell repertoires in COVID-19. On the study more broadly: Sites across the United States, Italy and Spain contributed samples from acute and convalescent COVID-19. PBMCs, B-cell-depleted T cells, or T cells provided the cDNA or gDNA that made up the material.

CDR3 length: 14 amino acids. The V end was cut by 8 bases, the J end by 1 base, with 15 bases between. Germline assignment: CDR1 MNHEY and CDR2 SVGAGI. Per the original data handling: Amplification with reference gene primers provided the estimates of nucleated cell counts. Using immunoSEQ multiplex PCR, the repertoire was profiled, and TCRdb retains in-frame clones only, with some absent. V, J and clone size are taken as reported in that table, and D and trimming were inferred from the DNA itself. The repertoire has around 200,000 clones, approximately 90% of them found once; the top ten carry 3.5% to 5%.

This TCR was recovered from a man between 45 and 60 years old with acute or convalescent COVID-19. The chain employs TRBV6-5 and TRBJ2-7, with D perhaps matching TRBD1 (6 bases). Input material: peripheral blood. This CDR3 is CASGQGTPSYEQYF. The CDR3 coding sequence is TGTGCCAGCGGCCAGGGGACACCATCCTACGAGCAGTACTTC.